One and the same sample provided the 2 T cell receptor beta chains below, sequenced in a study of blood T cell repertoires in COVID-19. Some clones are missing from TCRdb's copy, which holds only in-frame ones; the method was immunoSEQ multiplex PCR. The table lists 20,000 to 25,000 clones, roughly 73% of them singletons. Sequencing input: peripheral blood. All receptors derive from a human donor in a cohort sampled during active or convalescent COVID-19.

The J gene is TRBJ1-2, the V gene TRBV9, with TRBD1 matching over 7 bases. The germline gives CDR1 SGDLS, CDR2 YYNGEE. CDR3 length: 15 amino acids. V shed 3 bases and J 8 bases; nucleotides not matched to a gene: 13. The CDR3 DNA sequence: TGTGCCAGCAGCGCAGACAGGGAGACTTATCAGGGCTACACCTTC. It encodes CASSADRETYQGYTF.

The chain is built from TRBV7-9 and TRBJ2-3; a possible D gene is TRBD2 (5 bases). The CDR3 covers 18 residues. Germline-derived CDR1 and CDR2 are SEHNR and FQNEAQ (reference sequence). V lost 1 base, J lost 1 base, and 18 bases lay in between. The CDR3 DNA is TGTGCCAGCAGCTTAGGGGCGGGCCCGGACGGGGGCACAGATACGCAGTATTTT. Amino acids: CASSLGAGPDGGTDTQYF.